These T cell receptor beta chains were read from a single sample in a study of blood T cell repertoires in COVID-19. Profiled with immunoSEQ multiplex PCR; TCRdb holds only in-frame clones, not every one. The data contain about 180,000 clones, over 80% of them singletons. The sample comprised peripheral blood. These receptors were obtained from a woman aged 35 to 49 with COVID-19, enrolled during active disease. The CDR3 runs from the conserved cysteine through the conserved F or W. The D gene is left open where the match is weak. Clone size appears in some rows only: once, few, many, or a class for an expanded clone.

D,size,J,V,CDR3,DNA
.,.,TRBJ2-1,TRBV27,CASSLLGNNEQFF,TGTGCCAGCAGTTTACTGGGCAACAATGAGCAGTTCTTC
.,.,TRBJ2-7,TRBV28,CASRKQAHEQYF,TGTGCCAGCAGAAAACAGGCCCACGAGCAGTACTTC
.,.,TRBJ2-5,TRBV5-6,CASSLDSPRRQTQYF,TGTGCCAGCAGCTTGGATAGCCCCCGCCGGCAGACCCAGTACTTC
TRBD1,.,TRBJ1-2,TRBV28,CASSGTVESGYGYTF,TGTGCCAGCTCGGGGACAGTGGAATCTGGCTATGGCTACACCTTC
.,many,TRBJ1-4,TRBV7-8,CASRVQGPNEKLFF,TGTGCCAGCAGGGTACAGGGTCCTAATGAAAAACTGTTTTTT
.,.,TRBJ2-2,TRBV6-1,CASSEGRGRRGSGELFF,TGTGCCAGCAGTGAAGGAAGAGGGAGACGGGGATCCGGGGAGCTGTTTTTT
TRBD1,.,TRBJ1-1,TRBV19,CASQTTGGMNTEAFF,TGTGCCAGTCAAACGACAGGGGGCATGAACACTGAAGCTTTCTTT
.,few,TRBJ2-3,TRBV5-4,CASSLSTDTQYF,TGTGCCAGCAGCTTGTCGACAGATACGCAGTATTTT
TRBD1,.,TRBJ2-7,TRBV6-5,CASSYDRGYEQYF,TGTGCCAGCAGTTACGACAGGGGGTACGAGCAGTACTTC
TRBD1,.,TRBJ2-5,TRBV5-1,CASRLTGGASETQYF,TGCGCCAGCAGGTTGACAGGGGGAGCGTCGGAGACCCAGTACTTC
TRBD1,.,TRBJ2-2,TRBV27,CASSDGTGGTGELFF,TGTGCCAGCAGTGATGGGACAGGGGGCACCGGGGAGCTGTTTTTT
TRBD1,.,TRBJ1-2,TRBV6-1,CASSEADRGLYGYTF,TGTGCCAGCAGTGAAGCGGACAGGGGCCTCTATGGCTACACCTTC
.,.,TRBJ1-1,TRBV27,CASSVKWGDTEAFF,TGTGCCAGCAGTGTGAAGTGGGGGGACACTGAAGCTTTCTTT
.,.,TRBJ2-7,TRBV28,CASSPGGSASPKSSYEQYF,TGTGCCAGCAGCCCTGGGGGCTCCGCGAGTCCTAAGAGCTCCTACGAGCAGTACTTC
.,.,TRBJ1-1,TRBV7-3,CASSLSSITTNTEAFF,TGTGCCAGCAGCTTATCTTCGATAACAACGAACACTGAAGCTTTCTTT
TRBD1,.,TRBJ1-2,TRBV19,CASSRGTDAYGYTF,TGTGCCAGTAGTAGGGGGACAGATGCCTATGGCTACACCTTC
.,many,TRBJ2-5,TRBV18,CASSPLETQYF,TGTGCCAGCTCACCCCTAGAGACCCAGTACTTC
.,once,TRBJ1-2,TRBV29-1,CSVAQVETYGYTF,TGCAGCGTTGCACAGGTGGAGACCTATGGCTACACCTTC
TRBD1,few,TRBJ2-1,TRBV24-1,CATEKGASEQFF,TGTGCCACCGAGAAGGGGGCATCCGAGCAGTTCTTC
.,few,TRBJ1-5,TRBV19,CASSIDKTGSNQPQHF,TGTGCCAGTAGTATAGATAAGACGGGTAGCAATCAGCCCCAGCATTTT
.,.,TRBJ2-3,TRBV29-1,CSVDGPGGDTQYF,TGCAGCGTGGACGGTCCCGGCGGGGATACGCAGTATTTT
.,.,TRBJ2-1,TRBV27,CASSLQSGASYNEQFF,TGTGCCAGCAGTTTGCAATCCGGAGCCTCCTACAATGAGCAGTTCTTC
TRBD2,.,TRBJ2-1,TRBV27,CASSFMLAANEQFF,TGTGCCAGCAGTTTCATGCTAGCGGCCAATGAGCAGTTCTTC
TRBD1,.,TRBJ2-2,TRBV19,CASSIIGTGNVGELFF,TGTGCCAGTAGTATTATAGGGACAGGCAACGTCGGGGAGCTGTTTTTT
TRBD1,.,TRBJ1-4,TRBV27,CASSRRDRTNEKLFF,TGTGCCAGCAGCCGAAGGGACAGAACAAATGAAAAACTGTTTTTT
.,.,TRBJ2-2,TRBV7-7,CASSLGAGTGELFF,TGTGCTAGCAGCTTAGGCGCAGGGACCGGGGAGCTGTTTTTT
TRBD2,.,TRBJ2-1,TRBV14,CASSLRLAGHNEQFF,TGTGCCAGCAGCTTAAGACTAGCGGGACACAATGAGCAGTTCTTC
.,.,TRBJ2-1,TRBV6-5,CAHSVQGNEQFF,TGTGCCCACTCGGTACAGGGTAATGAGCAGTTCTTC
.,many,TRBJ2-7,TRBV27,CASSSTTEAPSYEQYF,TGTGCCAGCAGTTCGACTACAGAGGCCCCCTCCTACGAGCAGTACTTC
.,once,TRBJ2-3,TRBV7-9,CASSFYTDTQYF,TGTGCCAGCAGCTTTTACACAGATACGCAGTATTTT
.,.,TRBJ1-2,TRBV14,CASSQDYSSPGYTF,TGTGCCAGCAGCCAAGATTACAGCTCCCCCGGCTACACCTTC
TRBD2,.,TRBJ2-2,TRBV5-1,CASSGGTSGTWELFF,TGCGCCAGCAGCGGGGGTACTAGCGGGACGTGGGAGCTGTTTTTT
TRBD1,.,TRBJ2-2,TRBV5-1,CASSLGQGASGELFF,TGCGCCAGCAGCTTGGGGCAGGGGGCCTCCGGGGAGCTGTTTTTT
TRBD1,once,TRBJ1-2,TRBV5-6,CASTKRTGIRGYTF,TGTGCCAGCACCAAAAGGACAGGCATCCGTGGCTACACCTTC
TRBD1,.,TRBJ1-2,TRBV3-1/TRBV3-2,CASSHWDSSNYGYTF,TGTGCCAGCAGCCATTGGGACAGCTCTAACTATGGCTACACCTTC
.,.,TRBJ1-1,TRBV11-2,CASSFSGEAFF,TGTGCCAGCAGCTTCTCAGGAGAAGCTTTCTTT
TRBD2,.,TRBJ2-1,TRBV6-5,CASSYRPSGNFNEQFF,TGTGCCAGCAGTTACAGGCCTAGCGGAAACTTCAATGAGCAGTTCTTC
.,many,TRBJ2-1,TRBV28,CASSRGFNEQFF,TGTGCCAGCAGTCGGGGGTTCAATGAGCAGTTCTTC
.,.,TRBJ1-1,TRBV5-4,CASSWRTAMNTEAFF,TGTGCCAGCAGCTGGAGGACCGCTATGAACACTGAAGCTTTCTTT
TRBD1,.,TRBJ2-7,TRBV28,CASSPTGESPYEQYF,TGTGCCAGCAGTCCAACAGGGGAGTCCCCCTACGAGCAGTACTTC
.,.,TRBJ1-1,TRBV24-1,CATSNRVNTEAFF,TGTGCCACGTCCAACAGGGTTAACACTGAAGCTTTCTTT
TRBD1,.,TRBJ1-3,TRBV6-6,CASNPRQGLSGNTIYF,TGTGCCAGCAACCCGAGACAGGGTCTCTCTGGAAACACCATATATTTT
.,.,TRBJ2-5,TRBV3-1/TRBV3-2,CASSQERRFQETQYF,TGTGCCAGCAGCCAAGAGAGGAGGTTCCAAGAGACCCAGTACTTC
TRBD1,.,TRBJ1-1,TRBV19,CASRQGWNTEAFF,TGTGCCAGTCGACAGGGTTGGAACACTGAAGCTTTCTTT
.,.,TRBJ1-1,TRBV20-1,CSALQGRYAFF,TGCAGTGCCCTACAGGGAAGATACGCTTTCTTT
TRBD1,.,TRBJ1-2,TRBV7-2,CASTLKGGAGGGYTF,TGTGCCAGCACCCTAAAGGGGGGCGCAGGGGGTGGCTACACCTTC
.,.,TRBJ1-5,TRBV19,CASSWRQGYNQPQHF,TGTGCCAGTAGTTGGCGGCAGGGTTACAATCAGCCCCAGCATTTT
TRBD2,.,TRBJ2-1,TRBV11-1,CASSPRTSGRFEQFF,TGTGCCAGCAGCCCACGGACTAGCGGGAGGTTTGAGCAGTTCTTC
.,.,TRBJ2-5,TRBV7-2,CASSPGSGNPYQETQYF,TGTGCCAGCAGCCCTGGGTCGGGGAACCCCTACCAAGAGACCCAGTACTTC
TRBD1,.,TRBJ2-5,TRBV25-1,CASSVGTKGGPAQYF,TGTGCCAGCAGTGTAGGGACGAAAGGGGGCCCAGCCCAGTACTTC
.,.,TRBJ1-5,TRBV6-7,CASECKQGYQPQHF,TGTGCCAGCGAATGTAAACAGGGATATCAGCCCCAGCATTTT
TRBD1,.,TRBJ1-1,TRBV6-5,CASTTGDFGGGEAFF,TGTGCCAGCACGACAGGGGACTTCGGGGGAGGTGAAGCTTTCTTT
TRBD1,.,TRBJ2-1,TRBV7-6,CASSLLRQGGNEQFF,TGTGCCAGCAGCTTATTGAGACAGGGGGGAAATGAGCAGTTCTTC
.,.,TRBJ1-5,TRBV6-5,CASSPRTDYQPQHF,TGTGCCAGCAGTCCACGGACAGACTATCAGCCCCAGCATTTT
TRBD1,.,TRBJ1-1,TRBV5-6,CASSWTGVEAFF,TGTGCCAGCAGCTGGACAGGGGTAGAGGCTTTCTTT